This record concerns one T cell receptor (beta chain) sequence. Under the authors' procedure: Quantification of nucleated cells was approximated via reference gene primer amplification. TCRdb's copy holds only in-frame clones and misses some; the assay was immunoSEQ multiplex PCR. V, J and clone size derive from that table, while D and trimming were established from the DNA sequence. The sample gives 280,000 or so clones, approximately 85% of which show up once; 2.2% is in the top ten. This record comes from a study of blood T cell repertoires in COVID-19. Study details: PBMCs, B-cell-depleted T cells, or T cells provided the cDNA or gDNA that made up the material.

Germline assignment: CDR1 LGHDT and CDR2 YNNKEL (reference sequence). This CDR3 contains 12 residues. V lost 4 bases, J lost 7 bases, and 10 bases lay in between. The sequence derives from a man aged 30-40 years who had recovered from COVID-19. The chain carries TRBV3-1 (or the pseudogene TRBV3-2) and TRBJ1-1; no reliable D call. Sequenced material: PBMCs or T cells enriched from blood (not recorded which). The CDR3 DNA sequence: TGTGCCAGCAGCCGCGCCGGCGGTGAAGCTTTCTTT. Amino acids: CASSRAGGEAFF.